This T cell receptor (beta chain) was obtained from a study of T cells in Graves' hyperthyroidism and ophthalmopathy. Ophthalmopathy cases met thresholds of Clinical Activity Score at least 3, NOSPECS grade at least 4 and duration under 3 months. Amplified TCR beta CDR3 regions came from RNA transcripts. The TCR CDR3 first-round RT-PCR relied on the HTBI primer set. TCRdb reprocessed the multiplex PCR reads with MiXCR, giving one entry per CDR3 protein. The table includes about 640,000 distinct CDR3 sequences, around 21% detected once. This clonotype was counted many times. Germline CDR1 and CDR2: GTSNPN and SVGIG (reference sequence). CDR3 size: 14 residues. The V and J ends lost 1 base and 6 bases respectively, with 15 bases between them.

What was sequenced was blood. The TCR was taken from a man aged 30 to 39 with Graves' ophthalmopathy. The rearrangement joins TRBV30 to TRBJ1-1; D is perhaps TRBD1 (5 bases). This CDR3 is CAWSASLGGAEAFF. CDR3 coding DNA: TGTGCCTGGAGTGCCTCCCTTGGGGGGGCTGAAGCTTTCTTT.